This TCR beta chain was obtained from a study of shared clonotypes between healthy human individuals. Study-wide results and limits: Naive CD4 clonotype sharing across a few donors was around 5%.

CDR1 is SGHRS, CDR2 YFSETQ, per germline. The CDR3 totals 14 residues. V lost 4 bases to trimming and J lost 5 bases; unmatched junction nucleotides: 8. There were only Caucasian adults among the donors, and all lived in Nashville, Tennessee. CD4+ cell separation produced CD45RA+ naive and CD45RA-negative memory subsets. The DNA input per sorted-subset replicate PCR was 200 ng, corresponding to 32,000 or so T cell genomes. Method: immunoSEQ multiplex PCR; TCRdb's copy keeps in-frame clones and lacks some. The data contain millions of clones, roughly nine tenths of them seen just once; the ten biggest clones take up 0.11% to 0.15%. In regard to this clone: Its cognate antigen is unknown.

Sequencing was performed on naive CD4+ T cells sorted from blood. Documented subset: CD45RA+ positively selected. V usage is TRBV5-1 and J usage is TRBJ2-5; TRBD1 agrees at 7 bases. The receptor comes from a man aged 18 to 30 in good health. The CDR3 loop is CASSPPTGLETQYF. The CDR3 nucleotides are TGCGCCAGCAGCCCCCCGACAGGGCTGGAGACCCAGTACTTC.